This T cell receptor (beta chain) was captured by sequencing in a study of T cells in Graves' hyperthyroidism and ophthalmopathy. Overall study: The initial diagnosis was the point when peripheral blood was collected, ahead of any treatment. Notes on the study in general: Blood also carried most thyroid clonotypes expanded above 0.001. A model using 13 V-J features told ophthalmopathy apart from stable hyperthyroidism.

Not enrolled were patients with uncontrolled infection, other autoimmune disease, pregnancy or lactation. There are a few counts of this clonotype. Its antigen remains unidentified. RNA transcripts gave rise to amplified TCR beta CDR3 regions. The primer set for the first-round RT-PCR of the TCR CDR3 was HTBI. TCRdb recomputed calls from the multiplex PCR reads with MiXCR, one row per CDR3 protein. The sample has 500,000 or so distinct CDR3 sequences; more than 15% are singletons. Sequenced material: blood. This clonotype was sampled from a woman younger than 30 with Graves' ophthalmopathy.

The CDR3 DNA reads as TGTGCCAGCAGTTATACTCAGGGTCCCTACGAGCAGTACTTC. This codes for CASSYTQGPYEQYF. This chain links TRBV6-2 or TRBV6-3 with TRBJ2-7, with D perhaps TRBD1 (5 bases). CDR1 is MNHEY, CDR2 SVGEGT, per germline. The CDR3 extends over 14 amino acids. Between the trimmed V and J ends, which lost 3 bases and 2 bases, there was a span of 11 bases.